The next 10 T cell receptor beta chains were all read from a single sample in a study of OX40 agonist ivuxolimab in advanced cancers. Produced via immunoSEQ multiplex PCR; TCRdb's table is partial and in-frame only. This sample has more than 45,000 clones; approximately 86% occur once, and the top ten carry under 4.5%. Sequenced material: CD4+ or CD8+ T cells sorted from blood, taken in a trial of the OX40 agonist ivuxolimab. These TCRs come from an adult with an advanced solid tumor such as melanoma, head and neck, liver or kidney cancer.

This CDR3 is CASSEGTGGLNTEAFF. The CDR3 DNA reads as TGTGCCAGTAGTGAAGGGACAGGGGGCCTTAACACTGAAGCTTTCTTT. The chain employs TRBV19 and TRBJ1-1, with 12 bases lining up with TRBD1. Per the germline V gene, CDR1 is LNHDA and CDR2 is SQIVND (reference sequence). Trimming cost V 5 bases and J 2 bases; bases outside gene matches: 6. The length of the CDR3 is 16 residues.

The V gene is TRBV7-1, the J gene TRBJ2-7; D remains unclear. TRBV7-1 is designated an ORF whose function remains uncertain. The CDR3 is 15 residues long. The ends were cut back, 4 bases at V and 1 base at J, with 14 bases in the middle. CDR3 protein: CASSLVAVGSYEQYF. The CDR3 coding sequence is TGTGCCAGCAGCTTAGTCGCAGTGGGATCCTACGAGCAGTACTTC.

This chain links TRBV10-1 with TRBJ2-5, with D perhaps assigned TRBD1 or TRBD2 (5 bases each). The CDR3 totals 15 residues. The germline V gene has CDR1 WNHNN and CDR2 SYGVQD (reference sequence). V lost 6 bases and J 4 bases, leaving 18 bases between the germline ends. The CDR3 sequence: CASSLSGRTRETQYF. In nucleotides, the CDR3 is TGCGCCAGCAGCCTCTCGGGACGAACACGAGAGACCCAGTACTTC.

The chain is built from TRBV29-1 and TRBJ1-1; 9 bases line up with TRBD1. This CDR3 region has 13 residues. With 6 bases clipped from V and 4 bases from J, the junction kept 6 bases outside the gene matches. Per the germline V gene, CDR1 is SQVTM and CDR2 is ANQGSEA. The DNA of the CDR3 is TGCAGCGTGGTACAGGGGGCGACCACTGAAGCTTTCTTT. This sequence encodes CSVVQGATTEAFF. Supplemented by reference TRBV29-1 and TRBJ1-1, the full variable domain reads SAVISQKPSRDICQRGTSLTIQCQVDSQVTMMFWYRQQPGQSLTLIATANQGSEATYESGFVIDKFPISRPNLTFSTLTVSNMSPEDSSIYLCSVVQGATTEAFFGQGTRLTVV.

This chain links TRBV6-1 with TRBJ2-7; D unclear. The CDR3 is made up of 11 amino acids. The germline gives CDR1 MNHNS, CDR2 SASEGT. Trimming cost V 10 bases and J 3 bases, with 10 bases left between them. The CDR3 here is CAIFRSYEQYF. The CDR3 DNA is TGTGCCATCTTCAGGAGCTACGAGCAGTACTTC.

The CDR3 nucleotides read TGTGCCAGCAGCCCCACGGGACAGTCTAACACTGAAGCTTTCTTT. Encoded protein: CASSPTGQSNTEAFF. The chain joins TRBV2 to TRBJ1-1; 7 bases are shared with TRBD1. The germline V gene has CDR1 SNHLY and CDR2 FYNNEI. This CDR3 is 15 amino acids long. J lost 2 bases, V lost 6 bases, and 9 bases had no gene match.

Only a few counts were recorded for this clone. V is TRBV7-2 and J is TRBJ2-5; TRBD2 matches at 11 bases. The CDR3 spans 17 residues. With V trimmed by 3 bases and J by 2 bases, 8 bases remained unmatched. Germline CDR1 is SGHTA and CDR2 is FQGNSA. CDR3 protein: CASSLASGTSGQETQYF. DNA for the CDR3: TGTGCCAGCAGCTTGGCCTCCGGGACTAGCGGTCAAGAGACCCAGTACTTC.

The CDR3 is CASSLEAGTETQYF. CDR3 in DNA: TGTGCCAGCAGCTTAGAGGCTGGGACGGAGACCCAGTACTTC. The rearrangement links TRBV7-6 to TRBJ2-5; either TRBD1 or TRBD2 may fit D (5 bases each). The germline CDR1 and CDR2 sequences are SGHVS and FNYEAQ. The CDR3 is 14 residues long. Between the trimmed V and J ends, which lost 1 base and 5 bases, there was a span of 11 bases.

In DNA, the CDR3 is TGTGCCAGTAGTATGTCGAAGGGCCAAGAGACCCAGTACTTC. It specifies CASSMSKGQETQYF. The chain has TRBV19 and TRBJ2-5; D gene unclear. This CDR3 region has 14 residues. The V end was cut by 3 bases, the J end by 1 base, with 9 bases between. Germline assignment: CDR1 LNHDA and CDR2 SQIVND (reference sequence).

The chain couples TRBV7-9 to TRBJ1-6, with 9 bases fitting TRBD1. From germline, CDR1 is SEHNR and CDR2 FQNEAQ (reference sequence). This CDR3 has 16 residues. After removal of 4 bases from V and 7 bases from J, the junction contained 8 bases not matched to a gene. The CDR3 spells CASSSGQGVGNSPLHF. The CDR3 nucleotides read TGTGCCAGCAGCTCGGGACAGGGTGTTGGCAATTCACCCCTCCACTTT.